This T cell receptor (beta chain) was recovered during a study of human thymus T cells. Germline CDR1 and CDR2: MGHRA and YSYEKL. CDR3 size: 12 residues. The V end was cut by 1 base, the J end by 6 bases, with 6 bases between. Study-wide findings and caveats: It looked as if thymic and blood repertoires used V and J genes in a biased way.

Those donating were healthy Finnish infants in corrective surgery for congenital heart defects. A roughly 0.45-1 mL peripheral blood aliquot was taken intraoperatively from four of eight donors. Method: immunoSEQ multiplex PCR; TCRdb's copy keeps in-frame clones and lacks some. The profile shows fewer than 55,000 clones, about 94% of them singletons. Notes on this clone: Its antigen is still unknown.

The rearrangement uses TRBV4-1 and TRBJ1-1; no clear D. The sequence was obtained from a boy in the first two years of life with a congenital heart defect but otherwise immunologically healthy. Sequenced: blood. For the CDR3, the DNA is TGCGCCAGCAGCCAAGGAGGGTCTGAAGCTTTCTTT. Translating it yields CASSQGGSEAFF.